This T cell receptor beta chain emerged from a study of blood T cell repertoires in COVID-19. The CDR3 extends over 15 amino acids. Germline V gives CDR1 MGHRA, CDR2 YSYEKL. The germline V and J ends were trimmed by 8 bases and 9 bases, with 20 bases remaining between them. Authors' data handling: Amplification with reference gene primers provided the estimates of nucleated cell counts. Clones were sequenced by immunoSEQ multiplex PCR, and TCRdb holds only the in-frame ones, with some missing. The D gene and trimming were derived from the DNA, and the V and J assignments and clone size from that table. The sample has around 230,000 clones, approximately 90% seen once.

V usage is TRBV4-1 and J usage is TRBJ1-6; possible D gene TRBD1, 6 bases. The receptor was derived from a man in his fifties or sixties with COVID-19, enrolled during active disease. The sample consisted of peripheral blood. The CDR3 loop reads CASRPGTQSTSPLHF. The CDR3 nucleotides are TGCGCCAGCCGACCCGGGACACAGTCAACTTCACCCCTCCACTTT.